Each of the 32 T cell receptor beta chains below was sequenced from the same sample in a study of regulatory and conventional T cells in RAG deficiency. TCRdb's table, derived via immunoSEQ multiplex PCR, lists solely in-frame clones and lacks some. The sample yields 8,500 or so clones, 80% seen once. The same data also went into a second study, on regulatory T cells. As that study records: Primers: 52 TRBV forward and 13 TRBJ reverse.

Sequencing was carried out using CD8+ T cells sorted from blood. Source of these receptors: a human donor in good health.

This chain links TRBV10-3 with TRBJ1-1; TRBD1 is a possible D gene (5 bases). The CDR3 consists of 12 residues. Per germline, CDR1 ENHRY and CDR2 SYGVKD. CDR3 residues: CPHQGLNTEAFF. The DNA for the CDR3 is TGTCCACATCAGGGTTTGAACACTGAAGCTTTCTTT.

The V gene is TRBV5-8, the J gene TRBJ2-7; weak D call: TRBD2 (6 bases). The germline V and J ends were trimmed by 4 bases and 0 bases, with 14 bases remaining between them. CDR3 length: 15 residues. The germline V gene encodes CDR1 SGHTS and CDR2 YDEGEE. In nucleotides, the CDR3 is TGTGCCAGCAGCGGACTACGGGGGTACTCCTACGAGCAGTACTTC. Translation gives CASSGLRGYSYEQYF.

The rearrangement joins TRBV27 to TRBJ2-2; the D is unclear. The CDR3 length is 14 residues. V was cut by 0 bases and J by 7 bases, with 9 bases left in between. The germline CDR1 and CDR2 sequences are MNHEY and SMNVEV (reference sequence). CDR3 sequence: CASSLSIGSGELFF. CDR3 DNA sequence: TGTGCCAGCAGTTTATCGATCGGCAGCGGGGAGCTGTTTTTT.

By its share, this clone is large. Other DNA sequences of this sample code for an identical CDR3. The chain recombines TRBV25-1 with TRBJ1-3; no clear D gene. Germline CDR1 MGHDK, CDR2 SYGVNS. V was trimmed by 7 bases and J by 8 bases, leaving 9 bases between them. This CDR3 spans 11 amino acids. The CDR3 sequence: CASTPGDTIYF. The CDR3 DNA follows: TGTGCCAGCACTCCCGGGGACACCATATATTTT.

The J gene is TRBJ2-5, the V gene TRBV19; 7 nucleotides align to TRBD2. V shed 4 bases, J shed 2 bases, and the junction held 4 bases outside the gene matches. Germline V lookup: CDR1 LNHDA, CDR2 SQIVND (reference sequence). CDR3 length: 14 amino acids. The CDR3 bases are TGTGCCAGTAGTACAGGACTAGGACAAGAGACCCAGTACTTC. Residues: CASSTGLGQETQYF.

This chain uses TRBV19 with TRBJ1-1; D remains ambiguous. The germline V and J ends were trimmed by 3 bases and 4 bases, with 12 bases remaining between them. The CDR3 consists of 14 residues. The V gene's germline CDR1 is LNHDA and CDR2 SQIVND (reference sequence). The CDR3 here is CASSITAAGTEAFF. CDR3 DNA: TGTGCCAGTAGTATCACCGCTGCGGGCACTGAAGCTTTCTTT. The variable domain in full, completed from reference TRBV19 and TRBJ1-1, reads DGGITQSPKYLFRKEGQNVTLSCEQNLNHDAMYWYRQDPGQGLRLIYYSQIVNDFQKGDIAEGYSVSREKKESFPLTVTSAQKNPTAFYLCASSITAAGTEAFFGQGTRLTVV.

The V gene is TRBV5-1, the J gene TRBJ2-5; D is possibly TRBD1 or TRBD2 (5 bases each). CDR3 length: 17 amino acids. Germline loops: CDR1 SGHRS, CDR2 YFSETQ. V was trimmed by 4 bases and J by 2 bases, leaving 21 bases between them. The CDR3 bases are TGCGCCAGCAGCCCCAACTCGGGACGGCGATCTCAAGAGACCCAGTACTTC. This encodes CASSPNSGRRSQETQYF.

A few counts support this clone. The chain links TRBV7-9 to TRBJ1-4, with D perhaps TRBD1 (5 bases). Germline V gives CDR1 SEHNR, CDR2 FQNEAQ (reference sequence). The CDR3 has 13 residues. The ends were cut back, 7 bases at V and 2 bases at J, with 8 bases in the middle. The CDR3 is CASIRGTNEKLFF. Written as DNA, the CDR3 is TGTGCCAGCATACGGGGGACTAATGAAAAACTGTTTTTT.

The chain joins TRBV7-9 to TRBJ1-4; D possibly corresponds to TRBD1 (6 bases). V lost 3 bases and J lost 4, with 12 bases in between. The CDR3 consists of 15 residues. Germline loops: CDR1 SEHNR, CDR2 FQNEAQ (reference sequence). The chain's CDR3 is CASSFVGGVNEKLFF. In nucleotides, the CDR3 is TGTGCCAGCAGCTTCGTAGGGGGGGTTAATGAAAAACTGTTTTTT.

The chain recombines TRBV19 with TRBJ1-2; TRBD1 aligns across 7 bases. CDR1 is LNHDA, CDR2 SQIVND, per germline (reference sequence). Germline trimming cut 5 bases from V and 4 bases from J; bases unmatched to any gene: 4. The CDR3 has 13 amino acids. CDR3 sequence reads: CASSPGTAYGYTF. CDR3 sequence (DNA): TGTGCCAGTAGTCCCGGGACAGCCTATGGCTACACCTTC.

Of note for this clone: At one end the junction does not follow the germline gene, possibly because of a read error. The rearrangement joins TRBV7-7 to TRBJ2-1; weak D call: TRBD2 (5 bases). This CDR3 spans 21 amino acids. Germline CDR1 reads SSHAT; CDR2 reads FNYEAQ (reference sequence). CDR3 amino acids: CASSSSLGRGPTPSRLDEQFF. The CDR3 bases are TGTGCTAGCAGCTCTAGCCTCGGTCGAGGCCCCACCCCCTCCCGTCTCGATGAGCAGTTCTTC.

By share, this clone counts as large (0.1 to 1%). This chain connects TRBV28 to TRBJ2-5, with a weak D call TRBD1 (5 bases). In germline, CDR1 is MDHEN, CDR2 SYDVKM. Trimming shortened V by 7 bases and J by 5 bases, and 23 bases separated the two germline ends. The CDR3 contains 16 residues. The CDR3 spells CASTLGSSYAGETQYF. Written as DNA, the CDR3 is TGTGCCAGCACCCTAGGGTCCAGTTACGCAGGGGAGACCCAGTACTTC.

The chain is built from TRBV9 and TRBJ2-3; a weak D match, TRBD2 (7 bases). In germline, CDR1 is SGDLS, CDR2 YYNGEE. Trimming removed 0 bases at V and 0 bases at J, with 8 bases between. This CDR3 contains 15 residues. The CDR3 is CASSVGGGSTDTQYF. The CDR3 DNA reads TGTGCCAGCAGCGTAGGCGGGGGCAGCACAGATACGCAGTATTTT.

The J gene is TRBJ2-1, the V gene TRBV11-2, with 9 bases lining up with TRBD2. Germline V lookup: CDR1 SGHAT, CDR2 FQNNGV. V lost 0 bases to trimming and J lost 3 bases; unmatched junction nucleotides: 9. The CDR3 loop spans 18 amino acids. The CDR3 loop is CASSLEGGGTSSYNEQFF. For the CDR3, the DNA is TGTGCCAGCAGCTTAGAGGGAGGGGGGACTAGCAGCTACAATGAGCAGTTCTTC.

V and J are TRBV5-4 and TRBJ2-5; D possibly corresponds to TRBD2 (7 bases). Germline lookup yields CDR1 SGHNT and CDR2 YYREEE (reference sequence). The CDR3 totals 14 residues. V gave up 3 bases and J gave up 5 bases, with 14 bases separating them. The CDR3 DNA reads TGTGCCAGCAGCTGGGGGCTAGCGGATGAGACCCAGTACTTC. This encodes CASSWGLADETQYF. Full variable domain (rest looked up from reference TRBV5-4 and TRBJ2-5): ETGVTQSPTHLIKTRGQQVTLRCSSQSGHNTVSWYQQALGQGPQFIFQYYREEENGRGNFPPRFSGLQFPNYSSELNVNALELDDSALYLCASSWGLADETQYFGPGTRLLVL.

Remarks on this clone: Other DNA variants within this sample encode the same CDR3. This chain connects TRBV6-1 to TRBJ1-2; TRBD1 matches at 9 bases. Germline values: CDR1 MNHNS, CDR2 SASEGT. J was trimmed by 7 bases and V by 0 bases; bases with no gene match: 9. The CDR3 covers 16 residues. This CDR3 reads CASSEAPGQGVLGYTF. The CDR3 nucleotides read TGTGCCAGCAGTGAAGCGCCGGGACAGGGAGTTCTTGGCTACACCTTC.

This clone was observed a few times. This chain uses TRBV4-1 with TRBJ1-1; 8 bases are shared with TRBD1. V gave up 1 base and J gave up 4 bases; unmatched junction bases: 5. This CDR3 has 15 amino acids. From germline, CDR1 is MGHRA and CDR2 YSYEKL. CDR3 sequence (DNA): TGCGCCAGCAGCCAAGTTCAGGGGGCAGGCACTGAAGCTTTCTTT. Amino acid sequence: CASSQVQGAGTEAFF.

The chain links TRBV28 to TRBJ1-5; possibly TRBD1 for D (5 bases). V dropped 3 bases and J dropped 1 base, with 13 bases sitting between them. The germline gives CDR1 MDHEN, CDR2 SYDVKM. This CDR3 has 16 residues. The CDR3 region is CASSFRGLMSNQPQHF. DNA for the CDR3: TGTGCCAGCAGTTTCCGGGGACTGATGAGCAATCAGCCCCAGCATTTT.

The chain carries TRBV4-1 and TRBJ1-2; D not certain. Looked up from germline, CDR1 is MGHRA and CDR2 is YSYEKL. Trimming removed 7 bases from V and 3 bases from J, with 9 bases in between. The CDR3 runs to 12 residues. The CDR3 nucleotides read TGCGCCAGCACCTCAAAGGACTATGGCTACACCTTC. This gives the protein CASTSKDYGYTF.

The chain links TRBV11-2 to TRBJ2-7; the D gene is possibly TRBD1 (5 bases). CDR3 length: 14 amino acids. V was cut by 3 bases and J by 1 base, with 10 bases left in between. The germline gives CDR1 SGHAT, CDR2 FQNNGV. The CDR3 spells CASSLGHGSYEQYF. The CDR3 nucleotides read TGTGCCAGCAGCTTGGGGCACGGTTCCTACGAGCAGTACTTC.

The CDR3 DNA sequence: TGTGCCAGCAGCGGGGGGGACGGTCGCTACGAGCAGTACTTC. This codes for CASSGGDGRYEQYF. The rearrangement uses TRBV7-9 and TRBJ2-7, with 7 bases that match TRBD2. V was pared by 5 bases and J by 3 bases, with 7 bases of the junction left unmatched. This CDR3 region has 14 residues. Per the germline V gene, CDR1 is SEHNR and CDR2 is FQNEAQ (reference sequence).

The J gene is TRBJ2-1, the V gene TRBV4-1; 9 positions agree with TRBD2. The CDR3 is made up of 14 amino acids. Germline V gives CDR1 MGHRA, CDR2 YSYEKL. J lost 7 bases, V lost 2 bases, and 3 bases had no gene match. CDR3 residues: CASSQRLAENEQFF. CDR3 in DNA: TGCGCCAGCAGCCAAAGACTAGCGGAAAATGAGCAGTTCTTC.

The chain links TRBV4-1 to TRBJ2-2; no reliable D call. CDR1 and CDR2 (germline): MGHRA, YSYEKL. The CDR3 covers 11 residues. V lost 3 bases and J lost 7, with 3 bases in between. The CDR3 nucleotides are TGCGCCAGCAGCCAGAGCGGGGAGCTGTTTTTT. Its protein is CASSQSGELFF.

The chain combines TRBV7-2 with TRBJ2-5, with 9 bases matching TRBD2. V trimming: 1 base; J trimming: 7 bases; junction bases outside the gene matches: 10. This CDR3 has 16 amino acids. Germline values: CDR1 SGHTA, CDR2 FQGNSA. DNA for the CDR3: TGTGCCAGCAGCTTAGGTGGTAGCGGGGGACGTAGGACCCAGTACTTC. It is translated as CASSLGGSGGRRTQYF. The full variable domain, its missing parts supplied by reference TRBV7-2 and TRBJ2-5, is GAGVSQSPSNKVTEKGKDVELRCDPISGHTALYWYRQSLGQGLEFLIYFQGNSAPDKSGLPSDRFSAERTGGSVSTLTIQRTQQEDSAVYLCASSLGGSGGRRTQYFGPGTRLLVL.

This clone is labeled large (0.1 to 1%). CDR3 nucleotides: TGTGCCAGCAGCGAAGAAGGGGGCCGCACCGGGGAGCTGTTTTTT. This gives the protein CASSEEGGRTGELFF. J is TRBJ2-2 and V is TRBV5-4; 7 bases are a match to TRBD1. The CDR3 is 15 amino acids. Germline-derived CDR1 and CDR2 are SGHNT and YYREEE (reference sequence). The V gene end was trimmed by 4 bases and the J gene end by 4 bases; junction bases not matched to a gene: 7.

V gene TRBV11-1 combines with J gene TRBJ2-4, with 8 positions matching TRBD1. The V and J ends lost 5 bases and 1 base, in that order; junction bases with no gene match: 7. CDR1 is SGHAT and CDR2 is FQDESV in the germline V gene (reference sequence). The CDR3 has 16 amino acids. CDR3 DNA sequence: TGTGCCAGCAGCACCCCGGACAGGGATGCCAAAAACATTCAGTACTTC. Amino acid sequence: CASSTPDRDAKNIQYF.

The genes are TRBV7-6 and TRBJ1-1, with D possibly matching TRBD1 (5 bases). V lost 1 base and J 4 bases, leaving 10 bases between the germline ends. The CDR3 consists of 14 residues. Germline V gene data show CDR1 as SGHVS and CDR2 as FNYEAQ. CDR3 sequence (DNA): TGTGCCAGCAGCTTAGGAGGGGAGGGCACTGAAGCTTTCTTT. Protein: CASSLGGEGTEAFF.

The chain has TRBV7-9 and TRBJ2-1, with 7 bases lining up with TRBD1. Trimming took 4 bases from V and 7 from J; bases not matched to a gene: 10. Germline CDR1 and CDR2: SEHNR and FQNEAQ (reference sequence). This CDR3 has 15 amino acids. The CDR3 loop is CASSSPNKQGNEQFF. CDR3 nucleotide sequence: TGTGCCAGCAGCTCGCCTAACAAACAGGGGAATGAGCAGTTCTTC.

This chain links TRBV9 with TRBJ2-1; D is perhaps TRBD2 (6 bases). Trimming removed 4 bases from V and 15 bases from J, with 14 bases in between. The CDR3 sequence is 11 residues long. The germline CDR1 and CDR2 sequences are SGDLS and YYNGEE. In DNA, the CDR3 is TGTGCCAGCAGCTCGGGACTCGGCTGGTTCTTC. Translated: CASSSGLGWFF. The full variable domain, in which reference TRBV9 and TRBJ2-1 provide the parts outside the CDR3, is DSGVTQTPKHLITATGQRVTLRCSPRSGDLSVYWYQQSLDQGLQFLIQYYNGEERAKGNILERFSAQQFPDLHSELNLSSLELGDSALYFCASSSGLGWFFGPGTRLTVL.

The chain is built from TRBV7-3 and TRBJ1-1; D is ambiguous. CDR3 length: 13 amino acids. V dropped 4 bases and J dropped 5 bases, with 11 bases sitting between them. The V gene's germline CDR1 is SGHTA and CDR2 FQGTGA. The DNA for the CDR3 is TGTGCCAGCAGCTACCGGACCCAAACTGAAGCTTTCTTT. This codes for CASSYRTQTEAFF.

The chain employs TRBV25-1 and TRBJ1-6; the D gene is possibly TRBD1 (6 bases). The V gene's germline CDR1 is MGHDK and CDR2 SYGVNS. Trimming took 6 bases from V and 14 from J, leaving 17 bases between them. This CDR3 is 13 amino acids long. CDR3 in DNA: TGTGCCAGCAGGCCGGGGGGCGATCTATCCCTCCACTTT. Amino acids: CASRPGGDLSLHF.

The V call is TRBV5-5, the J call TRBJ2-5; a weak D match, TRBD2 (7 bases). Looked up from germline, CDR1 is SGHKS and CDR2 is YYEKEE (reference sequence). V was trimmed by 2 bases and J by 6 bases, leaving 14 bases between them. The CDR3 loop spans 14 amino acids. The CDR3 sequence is CASSLGGGLQTQYF. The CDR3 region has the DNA TGTGCCAGCAGCTTAGGAGGGGGACTACAGACCCAGTACTTC.